The 24 T cell receptor beta chains presented below share a single source sample, sequenced in a study of shared clonotypes between healthy human individuals. Assay used: immunoSEQ multiplex PCR; TCRdb lists only in-frame clones, some missing. The top ten clones hold around 0.06% of a sample with a few hundred thousand clones, around 97% of them seen once. Material for sequencing was naive CD4+ T cells sorted from blood. Subset defined: CD45RA+ positively selected. These receptors originate from a woman aged 30 to 39 in good health.

In nucleotides, the CDR3 is TGTGCCAGCAGCCAGGACAGGGGGCGAGTCCGGTTCTTC. Translated: CASSQDRGRVRFF. The V call is TRBV14, the J call TRBJ2-1; TRBD1 matches at 11 bases. The CDR3 extends over 13 amino acids. In germline, CDR1 is SGHDN, CDR2 FVKESK. V trimming: 3 bases; J trimming: 15 bases; junction bases outside the gene matches: 7.

The chain carries TRBV10-3 and TRBJ1-1, with unresolved D. V gave up 6 bases and J gave up 2 bases, with 13 bases separating them. Per germline, CDR1 ENHRY and CDR2 SYGVKD. CDR3 length: 14 residues. The CDR3 loop reads CAIRYEDYNTEAFF. Here the CDR3 DNA reads TGTGCCATCAGATACGAAGACTATAACACTGAAGCTTTCTTT.

The V call is TRBV18, the J call TRBJ2-3; no clear D gene. The CDR3 contains 15 residues. Germline CDR1 KGHSH, CDR2 LQKENI. V shed 0 bases and J shed 2 bases, with 9 bases lying between them. This chain's CDR3 is CASSPPSSYTDTQYF. CDR3 bases: TGTGCCAGCTCACCACCGTCCTCCTACACAGATACGCAGTATTTT.

The gene calls are TRBV5-5 and TRBJ2-1; a weak D match, TRBD2 (5 bases). Germline V gene data show CDR1 as SGHKS and CDR2 as YYEKEE (reference sequence). The V and J ends lost 1 base and 4 bases respectively, with 9 bases between them. The CDR3 extends over 14 amino acids. The CDR3 protein is CASSLSPGYNEQFF. The CDR3 DNA sequence: TGTGCCAGCAGCTTGAGTCCGGGGTACAATGAGCAGTTCTTC.

The chain couples TRBV6-5 to TRBJ1-1; tentative D call: TRBD1 (5 bases). V was pared by 3 bases and J by 1 base, with 9 bases between. Germline values: CDR1 MNHEY, CDR2 SVGAGI. This CDR3 region has 14 residues. CDR3 sequence: CASSYTGGNTEAFF. The CDR3 DNA is TGTGCCAGCAGTTATACAGGAGGGAACACTGAAGCTTTCTTT.

The chain recombines TRBV6-5 with TRBJ1-1; D perhaps matches TRBD1 (5 bases). The CDR3 runs 14 residues. The V end lost 7 bases, the J end lost 1 base, and 13 bases lay between the germline ends. Germline V gene sequence: CDR1 MNHEY, CDR2 SVGAGI. The DNA for the CDR3 is TGTGCCAGCACCAGTCCCGGGGGGAACACTGAAGCTTTCTTT. Translating gives CASTSPGGNTEAFF.

The chain links TRBV7-9 to TRBJ2-2; possible D gene TRBD2, 5 bases. Trimming shortened V by 0 bases and J by 5 bases, and 19 bases separated the two germline ends. The CDR3 runs to 18 residues. Germline V gene lookup returns CDR1 SEHNR and CDR2 FQNEAQ (reference sequence). The CDR3 sequence: CASSLAYGALADTGELFF. CDR3 nucleotides: TGTGCCAGCAGCTTAGCGTACGGTGCGCTAGCCGATACCGGGGAGCTGTTTTTT.

The CDR3 DNA follows: TGTGCCAGCAGCTTAGATCTTGGGGGATCGCGCTATGGCTACACCTTC. Translated: CASSLDLGGSRYGYTF. The V gene is TRBV13, the J gene TRBJ1-2; TRBD1 is a possible D gene (5 bases). The length of the CDR3 is 16 residues. With 1 base removed from V and 4 bases from J, the gap between germline ends came to 16 bases. Germline loops: CDR1 PRHDT, CDR2 FYEKMQ (reference sequence).

The rearrangement joins TRBV19 to TRBJ2-1; 10 bases are shared with TRBD2. The CDR3 consists of 18 residues. Germline V gene sequence: CDR1 LNHDA, CDR2 SQIVND (reference sequence). Trimming at V came to 2 bases and at J to 0 bases, leaving 7 bases not matched to a gene. CDR3 residues: CASSINPLAGASYNEQFF. The CDR3 nucleotides read TGTGCCAGTAGTATAAACCCCCTAGCGGGGGCCTCCTACAATGAGCAGTTCTTC.

The chain employs TRBV28 and TRBJ1-3; D might be TRBD1 (6 bases). Trimming removed 4 bases at V and 2 bases at J, with 15 bases between. The CDR3 runs to 16 residues. Germline CDR1 MDHEN, CDR2 SYDVKM. CDR3 residues: CASSSPRGTTGNTIYF. CDR3 DNA sequence: TGTGCCAGCAGTTCACCTAGGGGGACTACTGGAAACACCATATATTTT.

V is TRBV2 and J is TRBJ1-1; D ambiguous. CDR1 is SNHLY, CDR2 FYNNEI, per germline. V was cut by 6 bases and J by 3 bases, with 11 bases left in between. This CDR3 is 13 amino acids long. The CDR3 reads CASRGTRYTEAFF. CDR3 bases: TGTGCCAGCAGAGGAACGAGGTACACTGAAGCTTTCTTT.

The chain couples TRBV27 to TRBJ1-5, with a possible D match to TRBD1 (5 bases). The CDR3 extends over 13 amino acids. V was clipped by 3 bases and J by 4 bases, with 7 bases between them. The germline V gene has CDR1 MNHEY and CDR2 SMNVEV (reference sequence). CDR3 in DNA: TGTGCCAGCAGTTTGCAGGGTAATCAGCCCCAGCATTTT. Amino acids: CASSLQGNQPQHF.

This clone came up once. The chain has TRBV2 and TRBJ2-7; D not resolved. The CDR3 covers 12 residues. Trimming took off 8 bases at V and 3 bases at J, with 11 bases between the two ends. Germline V lookup: CDR1 SNHLY, CDR2 FYNNEI. The CDR3 region is CASQSTGYEQYF. CDR3 DNA: TGTGCCAGCCAATCGACCGGCTACGAGCAGTACTTC. Looking up the rest from reference TRBV2 and TRBJ2-7 gives the full variable domain: EPEVTQTPSHQVTQMGQEVILRCVPISNHLYFYWYRQILGQKVEFLVSFYNNEISEKSEIFDDQFSVERPDGSNFTLKIRSTKLEDSAMYFCASQSTGYEQYFGPGTRLTVT.

The chain is built from TRBV5-1 and TRBJ1-1; D call uncertain. The CDR3 extends over 15 amino acids. Germline CDR1 SGHRS, CDR2 YFSETQ. Trimming stripped 0 bases from V and 1 base from J, with 10 bases between. DNA of the CDR3: TGCGCCAGCAGCTTGGTAGGGATGGAGAACACTGAAGCTTTCTTT. The encoded protein is CASSLVGMENTEAFF.

This sequence joins TRBV5-1 and TRBJ2-2; TRBD1 matches 9 bases. The CDR3 runs to 15 residues. Per germline, CDR1 SGHRS and CDR2 YFSETQ. With 4 bases clipped from V and 7 bases from J, the junction kept 8 bases outside the gene matches. This CDR3 reads CASSPGQGSGGELFF. The CDR3 DNA reads TGCGCCAGCAGCCCCGGACAGGGGTCGGGCGGGGAGCTGTTTTTT.

The CDR3 DNA reads TGTGCCAGCAGTCCCACGCGACAGTCCTACGAGCAGTACTTC. It codes for CASSPTRQSYEQYF. The V call is TRBV6-1, the J call TRBJ2-7, with D perhaps TRBD1 (5 bases). Germline loops: CDR1 MNHNS, CDR2 SASEGT. The CDR3 is 14 residues long. V lost 5 bases, J lost 1 base, and 12 bases lay in between.

V gene TRBV29-1 combines with J gene TRBJ2-2; 9 positions agree with TRBD2. The CDR3 is 14 residues long. Trimming removed 4 bases from V and 4 bases from J; junction bases left unmatched: 4. The germline gives CDR1 SQVTM, CDR2 ANQGSEA. In nucleotides, the CDR3 is TGCAGCGTTGGATCTAGCGGGGTCACCGGGGAGCTGTTTTTT. This translates into CSVGSSGVTGELFF.

The chain links TRBV19 to TRBJ2-4; no definite D call. The length of the CDR3 is 16 residues. Trimming removed 3 bases from V and 1 base from J, with 13 bases in between. CDR1 is LNHDA, CDR2 SQIVND, per germline (reference sequence). CDR3: CASSIPVSLAKNIQYF. CDR3 coding DNA: TGTGCCAGTAGTATCCCCGTCAGCCTGGCCAAAAACATTCAGTACTTC. The full variable domain, its missing parts supplied by reference TRBV19 and TRBJ2-4, is DGGITQSPKYLFRKEGQNVTLSCEQNLNHDAMYWYRQDPGQGLRLIYYSQIVNDFQKGDIAEGYSVSREKKESFPLTVTSAQKNPTAFYLCASSIPVSLAKNIQYFGAGTRLSVL.

This rearrangement joins TRBV4-2 to TRBJ2-2; D not resolved. V lost 2 bases and J lost 1, with 2 bases in between. The V gene's germline CDR1 is LGHNA and CDR2 YNFKEQ. The CDR3 covers 13 residues. The CDR3 sequence is CASSQWNTGELFF. The CDR3 bases are TGTGCCAGCAGCCAATGGAACACCGGGGAGCTGTTTTTT.

This chain connects TRBV5-6 to TRBJ2-6, with D tentatively TRBD1 (6 bases). CDR1 and CDR2 (germline): SGHDT, YYEEEE. V was clipped by 2 bases and J by 0 bases, with 15 bases between them. This CDR3 is 18 amino acids long. CDR3 region: CASSFGPGQFSGANVLTF. The CDR3 nucleotides are TGTGCCAGCAGCTTCGGTCCCGGACAGTTCTCTGGGGCCAACGTCCTGACTTTC.

This chain links TRBV10-2 with TRBJ2-7; D not resolved. The CDR3 sequence is 11 residues long. V was cut by 3 bases and J by 2 bases, with 2 bases left in between. The germline V gene has CDR1 WSHSY and CDR2 SAAADI. Written as DNA, the CDR3 is TGCGCCAGCAGTGACACCTACGAGCAGTACTTC. Its translation is CASSDTYEQYF.

This clone was recorded only once. The chain is built from TRBV4-2 and TRBJ2-3; a possible D gene is TRBD2 (6 bases). This CDR3 region has 15 residues. In germline, CDR1 is LGHNA, CDR2 YNFKEQ. V was trimmed by 6 bases and J by 2 bases, leaving 15 bases between them. CDR3 nucleotides: TGTGCCAGCAGTTCAAGCGGGTCCTTCACAGATACGCAGTATTTT. Translation: CASSSSGSFTDTQYF.

This chain uses TRBV7-9 with TRBJ2-5; D is unclear. Near its end, the DNA agrees better with TRBJ2-7, so the J call may be wrong. Germline CDR1 is SEHNR and CDR2 is FQNEAQ (reference sequence). This CDR3 is 12 amino acids long. The CDR3 DNA is TGTGCCAGCAGCTTCCCGGCCTACGAGCAGTACTTC. It yields the protein CASSFPAYEQYF.

V is TRBV4-1 and J is TRBJ1-4; the D gene is possibly TRBD1 (5 bases). V was shortened by 4 bases and J by 6 bases, with 12 bases between the two germline ends. The CDR3 totals 14 residues. Germline V gives CDR1 MGHRA, CDR2 YSYEKL. The DNA of the CDR3 is TGCGCCAGCAGCCCAGACAGCCTGGATGAAAAACTGTTTTTT. Translation gives CASSPDSLDEKLFF.